Below, one TCR beta chain is given with its context. Its antigen remains unidentified. The repertoire was sequenced with immunoSEQ multiplex PCR; TCRdb's copy has only in-frame clones and lacks some. Among 80,000 or so clones, nearly 85% were seen once, and the ten largest hold roughly 3.1%. This sample was taken from a study of T cell responses to AZD1222 COVID-19 vaccine. Study-level points and caveats: White British donors predominated, females outnumbered males, and clonal diversity was possibly underestimated. Two doses of AZD1222 preceded a rise in Spike-specific TCR breadth and depth.

This CDR3 has 15 amino acids. From germline, CDR1 is LGHNA and CDR2 YSLEER. The V and J ends lost 1 base and 3 bases respectively, with 13 bases between them. The origin of this receptor is an adult in good health. The gene calls are TRBV4-3 and TRBJ2-7, with D tentatively TRBD1 (5 bases). The material was peripheral blood, obtained on day 0 of AZD1222 vaccination. This CDR3 reads CASSQVKGPNYEQYF. In nucleotides, the CDR3 is TGCGCCAGCAGCCAAGTTAAGGGGCCCAACTACGAGCAGTACTTC.